These 18 T cell receptor beta chains were all obtained from the same sample, sequenced in a study of T cells expressing NK-cell markers. TCRdb re-analyzed the 5' RACE reads; it lists each CDR3 protein once, without DNA. This sample's table has about 260,000 distinct CDR3 sequences. Sequences were obtained from blood T cells: a sorted CD56 or NKG2C T cell subset, CD4+ or CD8+ T cells, or bulk PBMC T cells (not recorded which). These TCRs come from a man younger than 35 in good health.

The chain recombines TRBV5-6 with TRBJ2-3; TCRdb's D call, TRBD2, is unchecked because there is no DNA. The length of the CDR3 is 15 residues. The germline V gene has CDR1 SGHDT and CDR2 YYEEEE. The CDR3 sequence is CASSVGTSGRDTQYF. Combining the CDR3 with reference TRBV5-6 and TRBJ2-3 gives the whole variable domain DAGVTQSPTHLIKTRGQQVTLRCSPKSGHDTVSWYQQALGQGPQFIFQYYEEEERQRGNFPDRFSGHQFPNYSSELNVNALLLGDSALYLCASSVGTSGRDTQYFGPGTRLTVL.

The CDR3 sequence is CSVEAKQDTQYF. The chain uses TRBV29-1 and TRBJ2-3. In germline, CDR1 is SQVTM, CDR2 ANQGSEA. The CDR3 length is 12 residues.

The chain joins TRBV10-3 to TRBJ2-2; the TCRdb D gene call, TRBD1, has no DNA to confirm it. Germline V gene lookup returns CDR1 ENHRY and CDR2 SYGVKD. The CDR3 covers 13 residues. The CDR3 loop is CAIRDRGPGELFF.

V usage is TRBV29-1 and J usage is TRBJ1-1. Germline V gene data show CDR1 as SQVTM and CDR2 as ANQGSEA. This CDR3 has 11 amino acids. The CDR3 spells CSVAGNLEAFF. The full variable domain, completed using reference TRBV29-1 and TRBJ1-1, is SAVISQKPSRDICQRGTSLTIQCQVDSQVTMMFWYRQQPGQSLTLIATANQGSEATYESGFVIDKFPISRPNLTFSTLTVSNMSPEDSSIYLCSVAGNLEAFFGQGTRLTVV.

The rearrangement uses TRBV20-1 and TRBJ1-2; TCRdb names TRBD1, which stays unverified in the absence of DNA. The CDR3 runs 12 residues. CDR1 is DFQATT and CDR2 is SNEGSKA in the germline V gene (reference sequence). The CDR3 here is CSARGANYGYTF.

The genes are TRBV19 and TRBJ1-5. Germline V gene sequence: CDR1 LNHDA, CDR2 SQIVND (reference sequence). CDR3 length: 15 amino acids. CDR3 in amino acids: CASSRGIYSNQPQHF.

The CDR3 is CASSRQGPGGGEQFF. The V call is TRBV18, the J call TRBJ2-1; as DNA is missing, the TRBD1 call by TCRdb cannot be tested. Germline CDR1 reads KGHSH; CDR2 reads LQKENI. CDR3 size: 15 residues.

The rearrangement uses TRBV12-3 or TRBV12-4 and TRBJ1-6; the TRBD1 assignment by TCRdb is unverifiable without DNA. The CDR3 has 17 residues. This chain's CDR3 is CASTPVDGLSYNSPLHF.

The chain has TRBV29-1 and TRBJ2-3; TCRdb proposes TRBD2, but this gene call is untestable without DNA. This CDR3 region has 14 residues. Germline-derived CDR1 and CDR2 are SQVTM and ANQGSEA. The CDR3: CSVLTALSTDTQYF.

V usage is TRBV11-3 and J usage is TRBJ2-2; the D gene TCRdb calls, TRBD2, cannot be checked with no DNA. Germline assignment: CDR1 SGHNT and CDR2 YENEEA. The CDR3 contains 15 residues. CDR3 protein: CASSFLAANTGELFF.

The chain carries TRBV7-6 and TRBJ2-2; TCRdb outputs TRBD2, but without DNA this stays unchecked. The CDR3 runs to 15 residues. Germline V gene lookup returns CDR1 SGHVS and CDR2 FNYEAQ. CDR3 region: CASSLGLASTGELFF.

The chain joins TRBV12-3 or TRBV12-4 to TRBJ2-6. The CDR3 contains 12 residues. The CDR3 reads CASGSGANVLTF.

V gene TRBV27 combines with J gene TRBJ2-1. There are 13 residues in the CDR3. Germline values: CDR1 MNHEY, CDR2 SMNVEV (reference sequence). This CDR3 is CASSFRIDNEQFF.

V is TRBV20-1 and J is TRBJ2-7; TCRdb's assignment of TRBD1 cannot be checked, as there is no DNA. The V gene's germline CDR1 is DFQATT and CDR2 SNEGSKA (reference sequence). The CDR3 spans 16 residues. CDR3 region: CSARGRDALKTYEQYF.

The V and J genes are TRBV12-3 or TRBV12-4 and TRBJ1-5; checking the TCRdb D call of TRBD1 is not possible without DNA. The CDR3 runs to 13 residues. The CDR3 sequence is CASSVQGVQPQHF.

The chain employs TRBV4-1 and TRBJ2-4. The CDR3 is 13 amino acids. Germline loops: CDR1 MGHRA, CDR2 YSYEKL. This CDR3 reads CASSQGLRDIQYF.

This chain uses TRBV7-9 with TRBJ1-2. The CDR3 spans 15 residues. The germline V gene encodes CDR1 SEHNR and CDR2 FQNEAQ (reference sequence). The CDR3 protein is CASSPLNLGSYGYTF.

The rearrangement uses TRBV6-1 and TRBJ1-1; as DNA is missing, the TRBD1 call by TCRdb cannot be tested. The CDR3 has 17 residues. Germline assignment: CDR1 MNHNS and CDR2 SASEGT. CDR3 protein: CASSEVGQGRPNTEAFF.